This T cell receptor beta chain is from a study of blood T cell repertoires in COVID-19. The wider study: The samples span acute and convalescent COVID-19 from the United States, Italy and Spain.

Original processing notes: Estimation of nucleated cell counts was performed using reference gene primer amplification. Assay used: immunoSEQ multiplex PCR; TCRdb lists only in-frame clones, some missing. The DNA was the basis for D and trimming; V, J and clone size are from that table. This repertoire shows a few hundred thousand clones, around 90% found once; its top ten account for roughly 20%. This clone was seen more than once but under ten times. Participant reports of clinical history set cohort assignment. V shed 5 bases and J shed 7 bases, with 14 bases lying between them. CDR1 and CDR2 (germline): SGHDN, FVKESK. The length of the CDR3 is 14 residues.

This clonotype was obtained from a woman in her twenties or thirties who had recovered from COVID-19. The chain links TRBV14 to TRBJ2-2, with a possible D match to TRBD2 (7 bases). The sequenced sample consisted of PBMCs or T cells enriched from blood (not recorded which). The CDR3 here is CASSSYREGGELFF. CDR3 sequence (DNA): TGTGCCAGCAGCTCCTACAGGGAGGGCGGGGAGCTGTTTTTT. The entire variable domain, with the rest obtained from reference TRBV14 and TRBJ2-2, is as follows: EAGVTQFPSHSVIEKGQTVTLRCDPISGHDNLYWYRRVMGKEIKFLLHFVKESKQDESGMPNNRFLAERTGGTYSTLKVQPAELEDSGVYFCASSSYREGGELFFGEGSRLTVL.